This T cell receptor beta chain stems from a study of shared clonotypes between healthy human individuals (TCRdb year 2020). In terms of the full investigation: The cohort comprised two women and three men aged 18 to 49 years. Each donor's leukapheresis produced roughly between roughly 0.85 and 10 billion PBMCs. To increase sequencing depth and limit assay-specific biases, TCR repertoire library preparation and sequencing were carried out by different laboratories using diverse techniques. For each donor, CD4 naive and CD4 memory were each run on three plates, CD8 naive on two plates, and CD8 memory on one plate. To estimate repertoire size and how much clonotype sharing occurs between individuals, the study deeply sequenced the blood TCR repertoires of about five healthy adults. General conclusions and limits of the study: Because the study included a small number of donors, the genetic and exposure-history diversity represented was limited. When four donors were compared, the shared fraction of clonotypes was roughly 5% for naive CD4, around 3.5% for naive CD8, roughly 2.3% for memory CD4, and 0.35% to 0.5% for memory CD8. Estimated clonotype richness was generally larger for naive than for memory subsets. Clonotypes shared by all four sorted-subset donors showed higher generation probabilities than non-shared clonotypes. Only blood was sampled, and tissue TCR repertoires likely differ from those in blood. Pairwise subsampling led to the expectation that sequencing depth would affect the degree of clonotype sharing among donors. Even with the large sequencing depth, rarefaction of the sorted-subset datasets indicated that sequencing was incomplete.

CD8 naive samples were obtained by positive selection for CCR7 among CD45RO-negative cells, yielding a CD45RA+CCR7+ population from which TemRA cells were excluded. Donors were healthy HIV-negative adults with no recently reported acute infections or vaccinations. Every donor was a Caucasian adult living in Nashville, Tennessee, USA. After blood collection by leukapheresis, PBMCs were isolated using Ficoll-Histopaque density gradient centrifugation and then cryopreserved in the vapor phase of liquid nitrogen. Analytical flow cytometry was used to check the purity and quantity of each magnetically sorted T cell population. Each sorted fraction had its genomic DNA isolated and then quantified by UV absorbance on a Nanodrop 2000c. TCR CDR3 regions were amplified from genomic DNA by multiplex PCR using the deep immunoSEQ assay. Genomic DNA extracted from each cell subset was distributed evenly over all wells of several immunoSEQ 96-well plates, and each plate served as one replicate. For sorted subsets, each replicate PCR was loaded with about 200 ng genomic DNA, equivalent to 30,000 or so T cell genomes. The purified libraries were quantified using a Qubit 3.0 fluorometer, sized with a Bioanalyzer 2100, and then quantified again using the KAPA Library Quantification kit. Each immunoSEQ 96-well plate was sequenced on its own single-read 150-cycle Illumina NextSeq 550 flow cell. The authors' analysis ran thus. The immunoSEQ output contained only junctional sequences without quality scores, so filtering could not match that applied to full-length reads. To assign V/J genes and CDR3, sequences were annotated against IMGT germline references using PyIR, a Python wrapper for IgBLAST v1.9. Any read was removed if the V/J assignment was weak (E-value above 1e-6), the CDR3 was missing, or the read contained stop codons, out-of-frame junctions, or ambiguous translated residues. V3J clonotypes were defined as sequences sharing the same inferred V gene, J gene, and CDR3 amino acid sequence. Percentage overlap between repertoires was calculated by dividing the number of shared unique clonotypes by the size of the smaller repertoire. Richness of each repertoire was evaluated using RTK rarefaction, the Chao1 estimator, and Recon v2.1 estimates of unobserved clonotypes. Generation probabilities for all TCRbeta clonotypes obtained by the gDNA method from several donors were computed using OLGA. The clones in this table, taken by TCRdb from immuneACCESS, are in-frame only. Not every clone is retained; where verified, under half of the shortfall comes from an unresolved V gene, and the cause of the rest is unknown. Clonal size and the V and J genes are those of that table, whereas D and trimming came from the DNA. The sample has around 1.9 million clones on record, about 92% of them singletons. The ten largest clonotypes hold 1.5% to 2% of the sample.

Comments on this clone: Its antigen is still unknown. The sample holds no much larger clone one base away, and base qualities are not on file.

CDR1 and CDR2 are drawn from the germline V gene: SGHVS, FQNEAQ. Including cysteine and phenylalanine, the CDR3 has 16 amino acids. The DNA shown is the 48-base CDR3, in frame from base 1. Compared with germline, V lacks 3 bases and J lacks 1 base; bases without a gene match: 5. The source material was naive CD8+ T cells from PBMCs. This sample's cell subset or site label indicates: CD45RA+CCR7+. The chain employs TRBV7-8 and TRBJ1-1; 10 bases in between match TRBD1. The clonotype comes from a man aged 18 to 29 in good health. Some clones in this sample may be carry-over from other donors' samples. The encoded CDR3 is CASSFDRGQGNTEAFF. The base sequence is TGTGCCAGCAGCTTTGACAGGGGGCAAGGGAACACTGAAGCTTTCTTT.